The rows below give T cell receptor beta chains drawn from one sample of a study of glioma-infiltrating T cells after dendritic cell vaccination. TCRdb's table, derived via immunoSEQ multiplex PCR, lists solely in-frame clones and lacks some. The sample includes around 60,000 clones, 86% of them seen just once. The sequenced sample was blood, obtained after dendritic cell vaccination. All receptors derive from a human donor with glioblastoma. The CDR3 runs from the conserved cysteine through the conserved F or W. Fields, in order: J gene, D gene, V gene, clone size, CDR3 protein, CDR3 DNA. The D gene is left open where the match is weak. Expanded clones get a size class; other rows say once, few or many, or leave the size out.

j_gene: TRBJ2-3
d_gene: TRBD2
v_gene: TRBV27
abundance: -
CDR3aa: CASTLSGLAGGLSTDTQYF
CDR3nt: TGTGCCAGCACCCTATCGGGACTAGCGGGGGGCCTTAGCACAGATACGCAGTATTTT

j_gene: TRBJ2-2
d_gene: -
v_gene: TRBV23-1
abundance: -
CDR3aa: CASSLLEAFTMWELFF
CDR3nt: TGCGCCAGCAGTCTTCTCGAGGCATTTACCATGTGGGAGCTGTTTTTT

j_gene: TRBJ2-3
d_gene: -
v_gene: TRBV15
abundance: -
CDR3aa: CATKTSGTDTQYF
CDR3nt: TGTGCCACCAAGACTAGTGGCACAGATACGCAGTATTTT

j_gene: TRBJ2-3
d_gene: TRBD2
v_gene: TRBV5-4
abundance: few
CDR3aa: CASSLEASGRVPDTQYF
CDR3nt: TGTGCCAGCAGCTTGGAGGCTAGCGGGAGGGTCCCAGATACGCAGTATTTT

j_gene: TRBJ1-2
d_gene: TRBD1
v_gene: TRBV4-3
abundance: -
CDR3aa: CASSQDGTGGYGYTF
CDR3nt: TGCGCCAGCAGCCAAGATGGGACAGGGGGCTATGGCTACACCTTC

j_gene: TRBJ2-1
d_gene: -
v_gene: TRBV20-1
abundance: -
CDR3aa: CSAKSGEEQFF
CDR3nt: TGCAGTGCAAAATCAGGGGAGGAGCAGTTCTTC

j_gene: TRBJ1-5
d_gene: TRBD1
v_gene: TRBV5-5
abundance: once
CDR3aa: CASSSTGELQPQHF
CDR3nt: TGTGCCAGCAGCTCGACAGGGGAACTTCAGCCCCAGCATTTT

j_gene: TRBJ1-5
d_gene: TRBD1
v_gene: TRBV15
abundance: -
CDR3aa: CATSGRRDRGPYSNQPQHF
CDR3nt: TGTGCCACCAGCGGGCGGAGGGACAGGGGGCCTTATAGCAATCAGCCCCAGCATTTT

j_gene: TRBJ2-1
d_gene: -
v_gene: TRBV7-2
abundance: -
CDR3aa: CASSPRTFNNEQFF
CDR3nt: TGTGCCAGCAGCCCCCGGACTTTCAACAATGAGCAGTTCTTC

j_gene: TRBJ2-7
d_gene: TRBD1
v_gene: TRBV10-3
abundance: -
CDR3aa: CAIRTGAYEQYF
CDR3nt: TGTGCCATCAGGACAGGGGCCTACGAGCAGTACTTC

j_gene: TRBJ1-5
d_gene: -
v_gene: TRBV9
abundance: -
CDR3aa: CASSGTFSNQPQHF
CDR3nt: TGTGCCAGCAGCGGAACTTTTAGCAATCAGCCCCAGCATTTT

j_gene: TRBJ2-3
d_gene: -
v_gene: TRBV7-6
abundance: -
CDR3aa: CASSLSNKGVTDTQYF
CDR3nt: TGTGCCAGCAGCTTGTCGAACAAGGGGGTAACAGATACGCAGTATTTT

j_gene: TRBJ1-5
d_gene: TRBD1
v_gene: TRBV7-3
abundance: once
CDR3aa: CASSPTGGNQPQHF
CDR3nt: TGTGCCAGCAGCCCTACAGGGGGCAATCAGCCCCAGCATTTT

j_gene: TRBJ2-7
d_gene: -
v_gene: TRBV5-5
abundance: once
CDR3aa: CASSGRHQYF
CDR3nt: TGTGCCAGCAGCGGGAGACACCAGTACTTC

j_gene: TRBJ2-7
d_gene: -
v_gene: TRBV20-1
abundance: -
CDR3aa: CSAREVYEQYF
CDR3nt: TGCAGTGCTAGGGAGGTATACGAGCAGTACTTC

j_gene: TRBJ2-3
d_gene: TRBD2
v_gene: TRBV6-5
abundance: -
CDR3aa: CASRTSVSTDTQYF
CDR3nt: TGTGCCAGCAGAACTAGCGTCTCCACAGATACGCAGTATTTT

j_gene: TRBJ1-5
d_gene: TRBD1
v_gene: TRBV19
abundance: -
CDR3aa: CASIGDRGLGNQPQHF
CDR3nt: TGTGCCAGTATAGGGGACAGGGGATTGGGCAATCAGCCCCAGCATTTT

j_gene: TRBJ1-4
d_gene: -
v_gene: TRBV5-1
abundance: -
CDR3aa: CASSWDSGEKLFF
CDR3nt: TGCGCCAGCAGCTGGGACTCGGGTGAAAAACTGTTTTTT

j_gene: TRBJ2-5
d_gene: -
v_gene: TRBV7-9
abundance: once
CDR3aa: CASILNQETQYF
CDR3nt: TGTGCCAGCATCCTAAACCAAGAGACCCAGTACTTC

j_gene: TRBJ1-1
d_gene: -
v_gene: TRBV6-5
abundance: -
CDR3aa: CASSYGGGTEAFF
CDR3nt: TGTGCCAGCAGTTACGGGGGGGGTACTGAAGCTTTCTTT